One TCR beta chain is described in this entry. What it binds is unknown. The sample originates from a study of a mutant IDH1 vaccine in newly diagnosed glioma. As to time point: week 35, safety follow-up. Each dose delivered 300 ug of mutant IDH1 20-mer peptide subcutaneously with imiquimod. CDR3 size: 15 residues. Germline V lookup: CDR1 MNHEY, CDR2 SMNVEV (reference sequence). J gave up 8 bases and V 6 bases, and 15 bases lay outside the gene matches. Here immunoSEQ multiplex PCR was the method, and the copy in TCRdb shows in-frame clones only, minus some. The data contain tens of thousands of clones, approximately 80% of them singletons.

This sample comprised PBMCs, obtained from a glioma patient whose treatment included an IDH1 peptide vaccine. The sequence derives from a woman between 45 and 65 years old with glioma. The chain combines TRBV27 with TRBJ1-2, with 7 bases fitting TRBD1. The CDR3 loop is CASSLTPGQIDGYTF. CDR3 nucleotides: TGTGCCAGCAGCTTAACCCCGGGACAGATAGACGGCTACACCTTC.